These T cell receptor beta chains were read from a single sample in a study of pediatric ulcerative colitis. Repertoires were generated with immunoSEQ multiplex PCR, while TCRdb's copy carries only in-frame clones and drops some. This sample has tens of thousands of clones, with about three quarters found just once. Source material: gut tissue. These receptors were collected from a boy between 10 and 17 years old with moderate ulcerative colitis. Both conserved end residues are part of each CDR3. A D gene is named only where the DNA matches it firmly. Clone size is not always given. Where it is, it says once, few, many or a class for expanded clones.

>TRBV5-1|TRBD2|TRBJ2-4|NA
TGCGCCCCTCAAGCGGGATCTTTAGCCAAAAACATTCAGTACTTC
CAPQAGSLAKNIQYF
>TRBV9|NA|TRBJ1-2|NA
TGTGCCAGCAGTCCTAAGCAGCTTGGCTACGTTAACTATGGCTACACCTTC
CASSPKQLGYVNYGYTF
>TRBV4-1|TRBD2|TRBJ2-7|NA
TGCGCCAGCAGCCAACCTAGCGGGAGCGTCTACGAGCAGTACTTC
CASSQPSGSVYEQYF
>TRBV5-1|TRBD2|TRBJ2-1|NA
TGCGCCAGCCGGGGACTAGCGGGAGGGCCGGACAATGAGCAGTTCTTC
CASRGLAGGPDNEQFF
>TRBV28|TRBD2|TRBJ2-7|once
TGTGCCAGCAGTTTGGGTCATTCTAGCGGGGTCATCTCCTACGAGCAGTACTTC
CASSLGHSSGVISYEQYF
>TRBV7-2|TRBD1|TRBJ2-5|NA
TGTGCCAGCAGCAAGGGACAGACTCAAGAGACCCAGTACTTC
CASSKGQTQETQYF
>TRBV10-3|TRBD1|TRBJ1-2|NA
TGTGCCATCAGCGAAGGGACAGGGGGATTCTATGGCTACACCTTC
CAISEGTGGFYGYTF
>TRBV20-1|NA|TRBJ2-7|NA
TGCAGTGCTGTAAGCTCCTACGAGCAGTACTTC
CSAVSSYEQYF
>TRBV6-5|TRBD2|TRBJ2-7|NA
TGTGCCAGCAGTTACTCGACTAGCGGGGGGTACGAGCAGTACTTC
CASSYSTSGGYEQYF
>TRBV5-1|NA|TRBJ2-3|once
TGCGCCAGCAGCCGTGGGCCCGGGCTAGCCGACGGGGATACGCAGTATTTT
CASSRGPGLADGDTQYF
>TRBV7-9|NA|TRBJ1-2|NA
TGTGCCAGCAGCTTAGCGCCTCAGGGTAGGGATGGCTACACCTTC
CASSLAPQGRDGYTF
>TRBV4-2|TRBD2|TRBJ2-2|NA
TGTGCCAGCAGTCGCGCCCTAGCGGGAGAAAACACCGGGGAGCTGTTTTTT
CASSRALAGENTGELFF
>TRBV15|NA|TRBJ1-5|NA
TGTGCCACCAGCAGATACACCCAGCCCCAGCATTTT
CATSRYTQPQHF
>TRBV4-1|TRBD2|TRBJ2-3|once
TGCGCCAGCAGGAGACTAGCGGAAAGCACAGATACGCAGTATTTT
CASRRLAESTDTQYF
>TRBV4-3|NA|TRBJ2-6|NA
TGCGCCAGCAGCCACCAACAGGGATCTGGGGCCAACGTCCTGACTTTC
CASSHQQGSGANVLTF
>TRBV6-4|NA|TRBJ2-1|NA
TGTGCCAGCAAAAGGGACTTCGCCGAAGGTCAGCAGTTCTTC
CASKRDFAEGQQFF
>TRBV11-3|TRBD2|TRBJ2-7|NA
TGTGCCAGCAGCTTTGGAGGCGTGGGGCTAGCGGGCCTGAGCTCCTACGAGCAGTACTTC
CASSFGGVGLAGLSSYEQYF
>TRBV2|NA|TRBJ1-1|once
TGTGCCAGCAGTGTGGGGAACACTGAAGCTTTCTTT
CASSVGNTEAFF
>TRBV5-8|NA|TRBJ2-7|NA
TGTGCCAGCAGCTTGCAGGGAGGTCGCGAGCAGTACTTC
CASSLQGGREQYF
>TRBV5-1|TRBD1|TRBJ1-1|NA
TGCGCCAGCAGCCATAGGGACAGCATGAACACTGAAGCTTTCTTT
CASSHRDSMNTEAFF
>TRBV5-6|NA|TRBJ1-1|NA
TGTGCCAGCAGCTTGACAGCCCCTACCCTCGGAGCTTTCTTT
CASSLTAPTLGAFF
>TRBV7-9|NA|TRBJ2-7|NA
TGTGCCACCGGGTCGGGGGACAACGAGCAGTACTTC
CATGSGDNEQYF
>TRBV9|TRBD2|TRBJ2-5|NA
TGTGCCAGCAGCGTAAAAGGACTAGCGGGAGGGCAAGAGACCCAGTACTTC
CASSVKGLAGGQETQYF
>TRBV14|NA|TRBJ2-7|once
TGTGCCAGCAGCCAAGGTGGGAGTATGAGCTACGAGCAGTACTTC
CASSQGGSMSYEQYF
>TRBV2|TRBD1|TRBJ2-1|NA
TGTGCCAGCAGTGCCCCCTTGAGACAGGGGAGCGATGAGCAGTTCTTC
CASSAPLRQGSDEQFF
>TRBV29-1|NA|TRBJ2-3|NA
TGCAGCGTTGAACCGGGACGTAAAGCCCTAGCAGATACGCAGTATTTT
CSVEPGRKALADTQYF
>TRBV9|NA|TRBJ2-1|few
TGTGCCAGCAGCCTGCGTAGAAGTATCTCGAACAATGAGCAGTTCTTC
CASSLRRSISNNEQFF
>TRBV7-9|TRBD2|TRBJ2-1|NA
TGTGCCAGCAGCCCGGGGGGGACTAATTTTAACAATGAGCAGTTCTTC
CASSPGGTNFNNEQFF
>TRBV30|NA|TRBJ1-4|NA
TGTGCCTGGAGGCCACATGAGTTCGATGAAAAACTGTTTTTT
CAWRPHEFDEKLFF
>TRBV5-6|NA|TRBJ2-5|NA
TGTGCCAGCAGCTTGGGTGGGGGGACGGAGACCCAGTACTTC
CASSLGGGTETQYF
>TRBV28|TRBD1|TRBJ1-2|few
TGTGCCAGCAGTAGGGACAGGGTCTATGGCTACACCTTC
CASSRDRVYGYTF
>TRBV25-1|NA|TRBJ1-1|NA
TGTGCCAGCAGTGAATTCGGGGGCTTGAACACTGAAGCTTTCTTT
CASSEFGGLNTEAFF
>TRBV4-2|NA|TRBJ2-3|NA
TGTGCCAGCAGCCAAGAGCCATGGACAGATACGCAGTATTTT
CASSQEPWTDTQYF
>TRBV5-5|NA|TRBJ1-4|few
TGTGCCAGCAGCCGGATACCGGGACAAGGAAATGAAAAACTGTTTTTT
CASSRIPGQGNEKLFF
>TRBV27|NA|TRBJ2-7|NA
TGTGCCAGCAGTCCCTACGACTCCTACGAGCAGTACTTC
CASSPYDSYEQYF
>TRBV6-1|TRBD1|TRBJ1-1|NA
TGTGCCAGCAGTGAAGTTGGGACAGCGAACACTGAAGCTTTCTTT
CASSEVGTANTEAFF
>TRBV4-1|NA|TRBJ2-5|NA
TGCGCCAGCAGCCAAAAAATCCGGGACTGGGGCTCTGGGACCCAGTACTTC
CASSQKIRDWGSGTQYF